This T cell receptor beta chain was profiled in a study of beta chain features in type 1 diabetes (dated by TCRdb to the late 2010s). At the level of the whole study: Mean age, gender distribution, total cell number and subset yield did not differ between patients and healthy donors. Whereas all 30 or so donors provided naive and central memory subsets, regulatory and stem cell-like memory subsets were isolated from just 8 patients and about 8 healthy donors. Across all samples, about 110 million sorted cells were examined, and cell number per subset correlated strongly with RNA yield. In the study, TCRB repertoires of sorted circulating CD4+ T cell subsets from recently diagnosed type 1 diabetes patients were compared with those of matched healthy donors.

From the cysteine up to the phenylalanine, the CDR3 has a length of 14 residues. Only CDR3 DNA remains: 42 bases, in frame from the first base. Germline trimming amounts to 4 bases on V and 4 bases on J, with 6 as the count of junction bases outside the gene matches. CDR1 and CDR2, looked up from the germline V gene, are SGHRS and YFSETQ. Each donor gave one peripheral blood draw, around 0.12 L on average, collected into heparinised tubes. Using a panel that included CD45RO, CCR7, CD25, CD127, CD95 and CD27, naive, central memory, regulatory and stem cell-like memory CD4+ T cells were sorted on a BD FACSAria II. A purity above 95% was achieved for all sorted populations. PBMCs were separated immediately by Lymphoprep density gradient centrifugation and were stained directly, without being cultured. So that batch effects would be minimized, each experiment stained and sorted samples in pairs, pairing one healthy donor with one patient.

Results and caveats for the whole study, not just this receptor: Because cDNA was sequenced instead of genomic DNA, highly expressing activated cells could be over-represented, though the groups showed no difference in activation or CD3 levels. HLA sub-analyses involved small numbers of individuals, so any influence of HLA type on TCRB rearrangement remained unresolved. In all four CD4+ subsets, TCRB CDR3 length was moderately but significantly shorter in type 1 diabetes patients. At VDJ recombination sites, patients with type 1 diabetes made fewer insertions and deleted more nucleotides, a pattern implying thymic rearrangement abnormalities. Naive, central memory and regulatory TCRB repertoires appeared to be more alike among patients than among healthy donors. PCR might favor shorter templates, but patient and control samples were amplified and corrected together, so any skew would affect both groups equally.

The entire isolated RNA was reverse transcribed using the High Capacity cDNA Reverse Transcription Kit, and thus expressed TCRB transcripts were sequenced. Deep immunoSEQ sequencing was applied to naive, central memory and regulatory T cell samples, giving an average of around 3.8 million total reads per sample. After sorted cells were lysed in RLT buffer, RNA was extracted with DNase-treated RNeasy Micro or Mini kits, with the choice depending on cell number. To prevent cross-contamination, every cell subset was processed on its own, while patient and healthy donor samples were processed together. The immunoSEQ multiplex PCR was used to amplify TCRB sequences from cDNA, yielding 87-bp fragments that span the CDR3 region. Sequencing of the amplicons was performed on the Illumina HiSeq platform. The paper's data handling went like this. PCR bias was corrected computationally using synthetic template baselines, and reads within Hamming distance 2 were collapsed, with unmergeable singletons discarded. Reads were aligned against IMGT so that V, D and J genes, CDR3 length and insertions or deletions at six rearrangement sites could be assigned. Clonotype counts were normalized to sorted cell number within each subset before computing true diversity and Gini coefficients with the tcR R package. The overlap coefficient, calculated on TCRB nucleotide sequences, was used to quantify repertoire sharing. TCRdb re-hosts the immuneACCESS table, in-frame sequences only. Its copies lack some clones; in the studies checked, an unresolved V gene accounts for under half of them, and the cause for the rest is not known. V, J and clone size are those of that table, while D and trimming were read from the DNA. The sample table lists 300,000 to 400,000 clones, around 9.3% of them with a count of one. The leading ten clones occupy about 1% of the sample.

As for this clone: It lacks a known antigen. No base quality information exists; no much larger clone differs at one position. At the DNA level, this CDR3 is encoded by other sequences in the same sample as well.

The specimen was central memory CD4+ T cells from blood. The rearrangement combines TRBV5-1 with TRBJ2-5, with 8 bases aligning to TRBD1. This clonotype was sampled from a man aged 25 to 40 with type 1 diabetes. The DNA is as follows: TGCGCCAGCAGCCCTGACAGGGGTGGAGAGACCCAGTACTTC. Its amino acids are CASSPDRGGETQYF.